These 21 T cell receptor beta chains came from one sample sequenced in a study of T cell responses to AZD1222 COVID-19 vaccine. Measured with immunoSEQ multiplex PCR; TCRdb has only the in-frame clones, and not every one. The sample carries roughly 100,000 clones, 89% recorded once. Here the sequenced sample was peripheral blood, taken 28 days after the second AZD1222 dose. All receptors come from an adult who received the AZD1222 COVID-19 vaccine.

The rearrangement links TRBV24-1 to TRBJ2-2; D may correspond to TRBD1 or TRBD2 (5 bases each). Per germline, CDR1 KGHDR and CDR2 SFDVKD. V lost 0 bases and J 7 bases, leaving 17 bases between the germline ends. The CDR3 extends over 17 amino acids. The CDR3 is CATSDLRDRQSGGELFF. As DNA, the CDR3 is TGTGCCACCAGTGATTTGCGGGACCGACAAAGTGGCGGGGAGCTGTTTTTT.

The chain has TRBV27 and TRBJ2-7; weak D call: TRBD1 (6 bases). V lost 1 base to trimming and J lost 4 bases, with 8 bases between them. The V gene's germline CDR1 is MNHEY and CDR2 SMNVEV (reference sequence). This CDR3 contains 13 residues. CDR3 in amino acids: CASSLYQGYEQYF. CDR3 in DNA: TGTGCCAGCAGTTTATATCAGGGGTACGAGCAGTACTTC.

The V call is TRBV28, the J call TRBJ1-4; 9 nucleotides agree with TRBD1. CDR3 length equals 15 residues. Germline loops: CDR1 MDHEN, CDR2 SYDVKM. The V segment lost 4 bases and the J segment 5 bases; nucleotides outside the gene matches: 5. The CDR3 reads CASSSPGTGNEKLFF. CDR3 bases: TGTGCCAGCAGTTCGCCGGGGACAGGGAATGAAAAACTGTTTTTT.

The chain combines TRBV28 with TRBJ1-5; weak D call: TRBD1 (6 bases). Trimming removed 5 bases from V and 3 bases from J, with 11 bases in between. The germline V gene has CDR1 MDHEN and CDR2 SYDVKM. This CDR3 has 14 amino acids. CDR3 in amino acids: CASSPRTVNQPQHF. CDR3 bases: TGTGCCAGCAGTCCCCGGACAGTCAATCAGCCCCAGCATTTT.

The chain recombines TRBV19 with TRBJ1-5, with TRBD1 as a possible D gene (5 bases). V dropped 4 bases and J dropped 4 bases, with 17 bases sitting between them. The germline V gene has CDR1 LNHDA and CDR2 SQIVND (reference sequence). The CDR3 runs 16 residues. CDR3 DNA sequence: TGTGCCAGTAGTACCCGGCCGGGGGAAGGGAATCAGCCCCAGCATTTT. It is translated as CASSTRPGEGNQPQHF. The entire variable domain, with the rest obtained from reference TRBV19 and TRBJ1-5, is as follows: DGGITQSPKYLFRKEGQNVTLSCEQNLNHDAMYWYRQDPGQGLRLIYYSQIVNDFQKGDIAEGYSVSREKKESFPLTVTSAQKNPTAFYLCASSTRPGEGNQPQHFGDGTRLSIL.

The genes are TRBV18 and TRBJ2-5; possible D gene TRBD1, 6 bases. V lost 3 bases to trimming and J lost 3 bases, with 8 bases between them. CDR3 size: 13 residues. Per the germline V gene, CDR1 is KGHSH and CDR2 is LQKENI. Written as DNA, the CDR3 is TGTGCCAGCTCACCCCCAGGGGAAGAGACCCAGTACTTC. The encoded protein is CASSPPGEETQYF. Full variable domain (outside the CDR3, taken from reference TRBV18 and TRBJ2-5): NAGVMQNPRHLVRRRGQEARLRCSPMKGHSHVYWYRQLPEEGLKFMVYLQKENIIDESGMPKERFSAEFPKEGPSILRIQQVVRGDSAAYFCASSPPGEETQYFGPGTRLLVL.

The V gene is TRBV4-2, the J gene TRBJ2-1; TRBD2 matches at 7 bases. The CDR3 extends over 15 amino acids. The ends lost 0 bases at V and 7 bases at J; junction bases unmatched: 6. Per germline, CDR1 LGHNA and CDR2 YNFKEQ. This CDR3 reads CASSQDRLAGNEQFF. The CDR3 DNA follows: TGTGCCAGCAGCCAAGATCGACTAGCAGGGAATGAGCAGTTCTTC.

The chain links TRBV6-5 to TRBJ1-5; D is uncertain. Trimming removed 7 bases at V and 2 bases at J, with 12 bases between. Looked up from germline, CDR1 is MNHEY and CDR2 is SVGAGI. The CDR3 is 14 amino acids. The CDR3 loop is CASKAGSGNQPQHF. CDR3 bases: TGTGCCAGCAAGGCCGGGTCGGGCAATCAGCCCCAGCATTTT.

CDR3 nucleotide sequence: TGTGCCAGCTCACCACCACAGGGTTCCAAAAACATTCAGTACTTC. Its translation is CASSPPQGSKNIQYF. The V call is TRBV18, the J call TRBJ2-4; possible D gene TRBD1, 6 bases. Per germline, CDR1 KGHSH and CDR2 LQKENI. The CDR3 spans 15 residues. The V end was cut by 0 bases, the J end by 2 bases, with 8 bases between. The variable domain in full, completed from reference TRBV18 and TRBJ2-4, reads NAGVMQNPRHLVRRRGQEARLRCSPMKGHSHVYWYRQLPEEGLKFMVYLQKENIIDESGMPKERFSAEFPKEGPSILRIQQVVRGDSAAYFCASSPPQGSKNIQYFGAGTRLSVL.

The rearrangement links TRBV7-2 to TRBJ2-7, with D unresolved. The CDR3 has 10 residues. The germline CDR1 and CDR2 sequences are SGHTA and FQGNSA. The CDR3 DNA sequence: TGTGCCAGCAGCTCCCGTTCCACCTTAGTA. Its protein product is CASSSRSTLV.

This clone turned up a few times. The chain combines TRBV28 with TRBJ1-2; TRBD1 aligns across 8 bases. CDR3 length: 17 residues. Looked up from germline, CDR1 is MDHEN and CDR2 is SYDVKM. V lost 3 bases and J lost 2; bases outside the gene matches: 11. CDR3 region: CASSFPSSGTGNYGYTF. CDR3 DNA sequence: TGTGCCAGCAGTTTTCCCTCCTCCGGGACAGGAAACTATGGCTACACCTTC.

The CDR3 coding sequence is TGTGCCAGTAGGCCGACAGGCTCGAACACCGGGGAGCTGTTTTTT. It yields the protein CASRPTGSNTGELFF. The chain is built from TRBV19 and TRBJ2-2; D is perhaps TRBD1 (6 bases). The germline V gene has CDR1 LNHDA and CDR2 SQIVND (reference sequence). This CDR3 spans 15 amino acids. Trimming stripped 6 bases from V and 0 bases from J, with 11 bases between.

The chain combines TRBV6-5 with TRBJ2-7; TRBD1 is a possible D gene (5 bases). The germline V gene encodes CDR1 MNHEY and CDR2 SVGAGI. The CDR3 runs 12 residues. Trimming removed 6 bases from V and 6 bases from J, with 12 bases in between. Here the CDR3 DNA reads TGTGCCAGCAGAACCCAGGGTCCCGAGCAGTACTTC. Translated: CASRTQGPEQYF.

This clone was observed once. The rearrangement uses TRBV25-1 and TRBJ2-1; 9 bases fit TRBD2. The CDR3 sequence is 14 residues long. With 5 bases clipped from V and 7 bases from J, the junction kept 6 bases outside the gene matches. Germline lookup yields CDR1 MGHDK and CDR2 SYGVNS. The CDR3 loop is CASSFSGSQNEQFF. The CDR3, as DNA: TGTGCCAGCAGTTTTAGCGGGAGTCAGAATGAGCAGTTCTTC.

This chain connects TRBV4-3 to TRBJ2-1; 10 bases are a match to TRBD2. Germline V CDR1 and CDR2: LGHNA, YSLEER. This CDR3 has 18 residues. The junction had 12 bases not matched to a gene; V was cut back by 4 bases and J by 3 bases. The CDR3 here is CASSPDPPLAGFYNEQFF. The CDR3 nucleotides are TGCGCCAGCAGCCCGGACCCCCCACTAGCGGGGTTCTACAATGAGCAGTTCTTC.

This chain links TRBV9 with TRBJ2-1; 9 positions agree with TRBD1. The CDR3 extends over 15 amino acids. The germline V gene encodes CDR1 SGDLS and CDR2 YYNGEE. With 6 bases clipped from V and 5 bases from J, the junction kept 9 bases outside the gene matches. The CDR3 DNA sequence: TGTGCCAGCACCCCCTGGGACAGGGTCAACAATGAGCAGTTCTTC. Its protein product is CASTPWDRVNNEQFF.

This rearrangement joins TRBV7-2 to TRBJ2-7, with 7 nucleotides matching TRBD2. V was pared by 1 base and J by 2 bases, with 2 bases of the junction left unmatched. The germline V gene encodes CDR1 SGHTA and CDR2 FQGNSA. The CDR3 loop spans 14 amino acids. In DNA form, the CDR3 reads TGTGCCAGCAGCTTAGACAGCGGGGCCTACGAGCAGTACTTC. This codes for CASSLDSGAYEQYF. The whole variable domain, filled in from reference TRBV7-2 and TRBJ2-7, reads GAGVSQSPSNKVTEKGKDVELRCDPISGHTALYWYRQSLGQGLEFLIYFQGNSAPDKSGLPSDRFSAERTGGSVSTLTIQRTQQEDSAVYLCASSLDSGAYEQYFGPGTRLTVT.

This chain connects TRBV3-1 (or the pseudogene TRBV3-2) to TRBJ2-1; 12 bases are a match to TRBD2. Germline CDR1 and CDR2: LGHDT and YNNKEL (reference sequence). V gave up 2 bases and J gave up 4 bases; unmatched junction bases: 6. The CDR3 runs 17 residues. The CDR3 loop is CASSQPLLAGGYNEQFF. CDR3 sequence (DNA): TGTGCCAGCAGCCAACCCCTCCTAGCGGGAGGGTACAATGAGCAGTTCTTC.

This clone appeared a single time. V usage is TRBV3-1 (or the pseudogene TRBV3-2) and J usage is TRBJ1-5; 9 positions match TRBD1. Germline lookup yields CDR1 LGHDT and CDR2 YNNKEL (reference sequence). This CDR3 is 18 amino acids long. Trimming cost V 2 bases and J 0 bases; bases outside gene matches: 8. CDR3 nucleotide sequence: TGTGCCAGCAGCCAATCCGGGACAGGGACCTATAGCAATCAGCCCCAGCATTTT. Encoded protein: CASSQSGTGTYSNQPQHF.

The chain has TRBV24-1 and TRBJ2-2; the match to TRBD1 covers 7 bases. V lost 2 bases to trimming and J lost 2 bases; unmatched junction nucleotides: 1. Per germline, CDR1 KGHDR and CDR2 SFDVKD. This CDR3 is 15 amino acids long. As DNA, the CDR3 is TGTGCCACCAGTGATTGGGACAGTAACACCGGGGAGCTGTTTTTT. Translated: CATSDWDSNTGELFF.

The chain joins TRBV6-5 to TRBJ2-7, with 7 bases matching TRBD1. CDR1 and CDR2 from the germline V gene are MNHEY and SVGAGI. Germline trimming cut 6 bases from V and 6 bases from J; bases unmatched to any gene: 11. The CDR3 length is 14 residues. The CDR3 spells CASRSTGEVSEQYF. The DNA for the CDR3 is TGTGCCAGCAGATCTACAGGGGAAGTGAGCGAGCAGTACTTC.